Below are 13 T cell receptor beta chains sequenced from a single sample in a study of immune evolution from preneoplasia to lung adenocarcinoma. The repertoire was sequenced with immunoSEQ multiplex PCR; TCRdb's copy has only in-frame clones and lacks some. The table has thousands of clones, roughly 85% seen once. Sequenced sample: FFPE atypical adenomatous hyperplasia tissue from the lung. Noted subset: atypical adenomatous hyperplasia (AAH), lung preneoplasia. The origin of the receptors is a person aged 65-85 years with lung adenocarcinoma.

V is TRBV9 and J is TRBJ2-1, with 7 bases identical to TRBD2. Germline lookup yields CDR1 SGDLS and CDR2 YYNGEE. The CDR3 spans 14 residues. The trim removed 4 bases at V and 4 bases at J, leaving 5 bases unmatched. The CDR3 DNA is TGTGCCAGCAGCCATCAAGCGGGGTACAATGAGCAGTTCTTC. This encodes CASSHQAGYNEQFF. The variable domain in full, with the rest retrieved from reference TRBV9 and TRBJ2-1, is DSGVTQTPKHLITATGQRVTLRCSPRSGDLSVYWYQQSLDQGLQFLIQYYNGEERAKGNILERFSAQQFPDLHSELNLSSLELGDSALYFCASSHQAGYNEQFFGPGTRLTVL.

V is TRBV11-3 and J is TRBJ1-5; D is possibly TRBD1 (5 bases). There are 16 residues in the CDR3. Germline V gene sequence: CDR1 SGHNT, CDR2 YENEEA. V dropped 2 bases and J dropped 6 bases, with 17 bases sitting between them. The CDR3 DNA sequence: TGTGCCAGCAGCTTATGGCTTGGGGCGCGAAGTCAGCCCCAGCATTTT. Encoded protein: CASSLWLGARSQPQHF.

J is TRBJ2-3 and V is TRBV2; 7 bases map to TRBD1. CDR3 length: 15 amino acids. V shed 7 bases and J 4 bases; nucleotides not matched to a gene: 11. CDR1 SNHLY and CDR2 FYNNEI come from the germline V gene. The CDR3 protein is CASTRQGTIADTQYF. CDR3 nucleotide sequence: TGTGCCAGCACCCGACAGGGAACCATCGCAGATACGCAGTATTTT.

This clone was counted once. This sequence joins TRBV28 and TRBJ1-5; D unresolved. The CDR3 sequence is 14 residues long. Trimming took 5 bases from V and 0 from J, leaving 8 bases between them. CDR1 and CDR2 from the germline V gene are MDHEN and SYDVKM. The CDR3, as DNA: TGTGCCAGCAGTAGACCCTATAGCAATCAGCCCCAGCATTTT. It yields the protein CASSRPYSNQPQHF.

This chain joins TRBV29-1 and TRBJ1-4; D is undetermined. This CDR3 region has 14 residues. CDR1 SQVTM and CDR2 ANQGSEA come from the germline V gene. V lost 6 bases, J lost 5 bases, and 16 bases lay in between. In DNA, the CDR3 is TGCAGCGTGCCCACGGCGGGGAGCAATGAAAAACTGTTTTTT. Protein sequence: CSVPTAGSNEKLFF.

The DNA of the CDR3 is TGTGCCTGGAGTTACGGTGTGTCCATGAGCACAGATACGCAGTATTTT. The encoded protein is CAWSYGVSMSTDTQYF. This rearrangement joins TRBV30 to TRBJ2-3, with D unresolved. V lost 2 bases, J lost 0 bases, and 15 bases lay in between. The germline V gene has CDR1 GTSNPN and CDR2 SVGIG (reference sequence). This CDR3 is 16 amino acids long.

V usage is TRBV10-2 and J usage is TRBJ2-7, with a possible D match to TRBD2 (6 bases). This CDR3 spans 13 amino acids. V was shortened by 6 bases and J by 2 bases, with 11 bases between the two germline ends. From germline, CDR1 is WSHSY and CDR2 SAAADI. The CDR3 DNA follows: TGCGCCAGCAGGGAGGGGAATACCTACGAGCAGTACTTC. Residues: CASREGNTYEQYF.

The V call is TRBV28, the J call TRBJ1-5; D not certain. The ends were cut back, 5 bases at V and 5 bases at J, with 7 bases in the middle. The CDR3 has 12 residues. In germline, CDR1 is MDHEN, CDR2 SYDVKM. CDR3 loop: CASSQVDQPQHF. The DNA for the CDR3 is TGTGCCAGCAGTCAGGTGGATCAGCCCCAGCATTTT.

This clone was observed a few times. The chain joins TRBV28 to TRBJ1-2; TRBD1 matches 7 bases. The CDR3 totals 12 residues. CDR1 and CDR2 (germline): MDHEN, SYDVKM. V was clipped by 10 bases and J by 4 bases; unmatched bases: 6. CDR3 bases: TGTGCCACCAGGACAGGTTCCTATGGCTACACCTTC. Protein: CATRTGSYGYTF.

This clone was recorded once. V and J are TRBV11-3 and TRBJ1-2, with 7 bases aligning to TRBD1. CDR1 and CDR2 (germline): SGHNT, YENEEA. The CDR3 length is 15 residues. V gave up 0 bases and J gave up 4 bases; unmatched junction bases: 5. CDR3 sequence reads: CASSLDSTGVYGYTF. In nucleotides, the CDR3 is TGTGCCAGCAGCTTAGATTCAACAGGGGTCTATGGCTACACCTTC.

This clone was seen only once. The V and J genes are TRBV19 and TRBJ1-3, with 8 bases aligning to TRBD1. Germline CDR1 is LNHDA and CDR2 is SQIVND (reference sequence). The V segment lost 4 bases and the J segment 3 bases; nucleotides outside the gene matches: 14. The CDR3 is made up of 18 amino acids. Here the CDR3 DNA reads TGTGCCAGTAGTAGAGACCTCTTGGACAGGGCTAGTGGAAACACCATATATTTT. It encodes CASSRDLLDRASGNTIYF.

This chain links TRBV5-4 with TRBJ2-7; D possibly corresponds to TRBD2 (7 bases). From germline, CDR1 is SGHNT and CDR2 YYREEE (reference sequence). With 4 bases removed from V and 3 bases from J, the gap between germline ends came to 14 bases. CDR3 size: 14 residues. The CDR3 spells CASSETGGGYEQYF. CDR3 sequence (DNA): TGTGCCAGCAGCGAAACGGGGGGCGGCTACGAGCAGTACTTC.

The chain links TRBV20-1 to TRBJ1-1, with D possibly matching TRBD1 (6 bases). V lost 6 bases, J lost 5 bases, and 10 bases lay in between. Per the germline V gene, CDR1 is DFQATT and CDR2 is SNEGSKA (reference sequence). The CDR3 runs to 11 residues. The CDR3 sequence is CSARQVTEAFF. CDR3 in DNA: TGCAGTGCAAGACAGGTGACTGAAGCTTTCTTT.